The next 15 T cell receptor beta chains were all read from a single sample in a study of T cell responses to AZD1222 COVID-19 vaccine. Method: immunoSEQ multiplex PCR; TCRdb's copy keeps in-frame clones and lacks some. The repertoire holds 150,000 to 200,000 clones, 75% to 95% seen once, with about 2.8% in the top ten. The sequencing here drew on peripheral blood, taken on day 0 of AZD1222 vaccination. These receptors originate from an adult in good health.

The rearrangement uses TRBV23-1 and TRBJ2-3; 12 bases are shared with TRBD2. TRBV23-1 belongs to the ORF category, with a function that is uncertain. J gave up 6 bases and V 2 bases, and 6 bases lay outside the gene matches. The CDR3 length is 16 residues. DNA for the CDR3: TGCGCCAGCAGTCAACCTAGCGGGGGGGCCGAGGATACGCAGTATTTT. Its protein product is CASSQPSGGAEDTQYF.

V gene TRBV7-2 combines with J gene TRBJ2-7, with 7 bases identical to TRBD1. CDR1 and CDR2 from the germline V gene are SGHTA and FQGNSA. V gave up 2 bases and J gave up 5 bases; unmatched junction bases: 6. The CDR3 consists of 14 residues. The CDR3 protein is CASSLPRQGNEQYF. CDR3 coding DNA: TGTGCCAGCAGCTTACCTCGACAGGGTAACGAGCAGTACTTC.

The rearrangement links TRBV4-2 to TRBJ2-5; 8 positions agree with TRBD1. This CDR3 is built from 16 residues. The ends lost 4 bases at V and 2 bases at J; junction bases unmatched: 9. Per germline, CDR1 LGHNA and CDR2 YNFKEQ. The CDR3: CASSPLPTGVQETQYF. The CDR3 region has the DNA TGTGCCAGCAGCCCACTACCGACAGGGGTACAAGAGACCCAGTACTTC.

This chain joins TRBV7-2 and TRBJ2-2; 8 bases are shared with TRBD2. V shed 6 bases and J 7 bases; nucleotides not matched to a gene: 7. This CDR3 region has 14 residues. CDR1 is SGHTA and CDR2 is FQGNSA in the germline V gene. The CDR3 DNA reads as TGTGCCAGCAGTTGGACTAGCTCGGGCGGGGAGCTGTTTTTT. Its translation: CASSWTSSGGELFF.

The chain combines TRBV5-1 with TRBJ2-3, with D unresolved. CDR1 is SGHRS, CDR2 YFSETQ, per germline. With 0 bases removed from V and 0 bases from J, the gap between germline ends came to 8 bases. The length of the CDR3 is 15 residues. DNA of the CDR3: TGCGCCAGCAGCTTGGAAGGCAGAAGCACAGATACGCAGTATTTT. It translates to CASSLEGRSTDTQYF.

The J gene is TRBJ1-2, the V gene TRBV7-6; D ambiguous. This CDR3 region has 15 residues. The V gene lost 1 base and the J gene lost 4 bases, with 13 bases spanning the gap. Germline CDR1 SGHVS, CDR2 FNYEAQ. CDR3 nucleotides: TGTGCCAGCAGCTTAGAGGTCGGACGGATCTATGGCTACACCTTC. This sequence encodes CASSLEVGRIYGYTF.

The chain links TRBV6-5 to TRBJ2-7; D is possibly TRBD2 (5 bases). The CDR3 totals 10 residues. Trimming pared 11 bases from V and 7 bases from J, leaving 12 bases between. CDR1 and CDR2 (germline): MNHEY, SVGAGI. Written as DNA, the CDR3 is TGTGCCGGAGGATCTTTGGAGCAGTACTTC. This codes for CAGGSLEQYF.

The chain is built from TRBV7-6 and TRBJ1-3; the D gene is possibly TRBD1 (6 bases). The ends were cut back, 5 bases at V and 6 bases at J, with 14 bases in the middle. This CDR3 has 14 amino acids. Germline CDR1 SGHVS, CDR2 FNYEAQ. CDR3 loop: CASSQAGVANTIYF. DNA for the CDR3: TGTGCCAGCAGCCAGGCAGGGGTGGCAAACACCATATATTTT.

The chain uses TRBV5-6 and TRBJ1-5; 7 bases are a match to TRBD1. Per germline, CDR1 SGHDT and CDR2 YYEEEE. CDR3 length equals 13 residues. Trimming at V came to 0 bases and at J to 6 bases, leaving 0 bases not matched to a gene. CDR3 loop: CASSLDRGQPQHF. CDR3 DNA: TGTGCCAGCAGCTTGGACAGGGGTCAGCCCCAGCATTTT.

V usage is TRBV13 and J usage is TRBJ2-5; 7 nucleotides align to TRBD1. Germline V CDR1 and CDR2: PRHDT, FYEKMQ (reference sequence). With V trimmed by 5 bases and J by 4 bases, 13 bases remained unmatched. The CDR3 has 16 residues. The CDR3 sequence: CASSHYDTGVRETQYF. CDR3 DNA sequence: TGTGCCAGCAGCCACTACGACACAGGGGTGAGAGAGACCCAGTACTTC. Full variable domain (rest looked up from reference TRBV13 and TRBJ2-5): AAGVIQSPRHLIKEKRETATLKCYPIPRHDTVYWYQQGPGQDPQFLISFYEKMQSDKGSIPDRFSAQQFSDYHSELNMSSLELGDSALYFCASSHYDTGVRETQYFGPGTRLLVL.

The genes are TRBV5-1 and TRBJ1-1; 7 bases line up with TRBD1. Looked up from germline, CDR1 is SGHRS and CDR2 is YFSETQ. This CDR3 comprises 15 residues. The V and J ends lost 2 bases and 5 bases, in that order; junction bases with no gene match: 9. This CDR3 reads CASSLTTGKGTEAFF. The DNA of the CDR3 is TGCGCCAGCAGCTTAACGACAGGGAAGGGGACTGAAGCTTTCTTT.

The rearrangement joins TRBV12-3 or TRBV12-4 to TRBJ1-5; D not certain. The CDR3 is 13 residues long. The V end was cut by 1 base, the J end by 2 bases, with 3 bases between. CDR3 residues: CASSLVRNQPQHF. The CDR3 DNA is TGTGCCAGCAGTTTAGTCCGCAATCAGCCCCAGCATTTT.

The chain carries TRBV5-1 and TRBJ1-2; no clear D gene. The V gene lost 1 base and the J gene lost 5 bases, with 15 bases spanning the gap. From germline, CDR1 is SGHRS and CDR2 YFSETQ. The CDR3 runs to 15 residues. In DNA form, the CDR3 reads TGCGCCAGCAGCTTGTTGGCAGGACCAAATTATGGCTACACCTTC. This codes for CASSLLAGPNYGYTF.

J is TRBJ2-1 and V is TRBV4-3, with 8 bases lining up with TRBD2. V lost 4 bases to trimming and J lost 8 bases; unmatched junction nucleotides: 19. Germline values: CDR1 LGHNA, CDR2 YSLEER. The CDR3 has 18 amino acids. This CDR3 is CASSLSTTSERGIDEQFF. In DNA form, the CDR3 reads TGCGCCAGCAGCCTAAGCACCACCTCTGAGCGGGGGATCGATGAGCAGTTCTTC.

J is TRBJ2-1 and V is TRBV11-2, with 10 nucleotides matching TRBD2. With 5 bases clipped from V and 4 bases from J, the junction kept 14 bases outside the gene matches. The length of the CDR3 is 18 residues. Germline V CDR1 and CDR2: SGHAT, FQNNGV. DNA for the CDR3: TGTGCCAGCAGCAGCAAGATTAGCGGGGGGCGAAGTTACAATGAGCAGTTCTTC. This sequence encodes CASSSKISGGRSYNEQFF.